Below are 6 T cell receptor beta chains sequenced from a single sample in a study of blood T cell repertoires in COVID-19. The data were produced by immunoSEQ multiplex PCR, yet TCRdb's version contains in-frame clones alone and is incomplete. The table has 150,000 to 200,000 clones, over 75% seen once. Sequencing was performed on PBMCs or T cells enriched from blood (not recorded which). These receptor sequences come from a woman aged 18-29 years who had recovered from COVID-19.

The chain uses TRBV2 and TRBJ1-4; 7 bases map to TRBD1. The junction had 14 bases not matched to a gene; V was cut back by 6 bases and J by 7 bases. The CDR3 is made up of 16 amino acids. Germline CDR1 and CDR2: SNHLY and FYNNEI. The CDR3 sequence: CASRASPGGGSEKLFF. The DNA for the CDR3 is TGTGCCAGCAGAGCCTCCCCAGGGGGAGGTTCTGAAAAACTGTTTTTT. Together with reference TRBV2 and TRBJ1-4, the CDR3 gives the full variable domain: EPEVTQTPSHQVTQMGQEVILRCVPISNHLYFYWYRQILGQKVEFLVSFYNNEISEKSEIFDDQFSVERPDGSNFTLKIRSTKLEDSAMYFCASRASPGGGSEKLFFGSGTQLSVL.

The chain joins TRBV7-3 to TRBJ2-1; D is undetermined. The CDR3 has 19 amino acids. V dropped 5 bases and J dropped 4 bases, with 27 bases sitting between them. CDR1 and CDR2 (germline): SGHTA, FQGTGA. The DNA for the CDR3 is TGTGCCAGCAGCCCCGGATTGTGGCCCCTCACCTCGGGTTACAATGAGCAGTTCTTC. Protein sequence: CASSPGLWPLTSGYNEQFF.

The genes are TRBV28 and TRBJ2-7, with 11 bases identical to TRBD2. Looked up from germline, CDR1 is MDHEN and CDR2 is SYDVKM. The CDR3 has 14 amino acids. Trimming cost V 8 bases and J 6 bases; bases outside gene matches: 9. The CDR3: CASHRLAGGPEQYF. CDR3 nucleotide sequence: TGTGCCAGCCATCGGTTAGCGGGAGGGCCCGAGCAGTACTTC.

The chain carries TRBV2 and TRBJ2-1; D is undetermined. V dropped 6 bases and J dropped 4 bases, with 10 bases sitting between them. Germline V gene data show CDR1 as SNHLY and CDR2 as FYNNEI. This CDR3 has 13 amino acids. This CDR3 is CASSGAGYNEQFF. The DNA of the CDR3 is TGTGCCAGCAGCGGAGCCGGTTACAATGAGCAGTTCTTC.

V and J are TRBV28 and TRBJ2-1, with 13 bases identical to TRBD2. The trim removed 5 bases at V and 8 bases at J, leaving 9 bases unmatched. The CDR3 totals 16 residues. Germline assignment: CDR1 MDHEN and CDR2 SYDVKM. The CDR3 loop reads CASSEPGLAGSDEQFF. For the CDR3, the DNA is TGTGCCAGCAGTGAACCGGGACTAGCGGGAAGTGATGAGCAGTTCTTC.

The chain joins TRBV28 to TRBJ2-1; 12 nucleotides line up with TRBD2. Germline values: CDR1 MDHEN, CDR2 SYDVKM. The CDR3 has 15 residues. V lost 5 bases to trimming and J lost 9 bases; unmatched junction nucleotides: 8. In nucleotides, the CDR3 is TGTGCCAGCAGTCGCTTCGGACTAGCGGGAACTGAGCAGTTCTTC. Its protein product is CASSRFGLAGTEQFF. Looking up the rest from reference TRBV28 and TRBJ2-1 gives the full variable domain: DVKVTQSSRYLVKRTGEKVFLECVQDMDHENMFWYRQDPGLGLRLIYFSYDVKMKEKGDIPEGYSVSREKKERFSLILESASTNQTSMYLCASSRFGLAGTEQFFGPGTRLTVL.